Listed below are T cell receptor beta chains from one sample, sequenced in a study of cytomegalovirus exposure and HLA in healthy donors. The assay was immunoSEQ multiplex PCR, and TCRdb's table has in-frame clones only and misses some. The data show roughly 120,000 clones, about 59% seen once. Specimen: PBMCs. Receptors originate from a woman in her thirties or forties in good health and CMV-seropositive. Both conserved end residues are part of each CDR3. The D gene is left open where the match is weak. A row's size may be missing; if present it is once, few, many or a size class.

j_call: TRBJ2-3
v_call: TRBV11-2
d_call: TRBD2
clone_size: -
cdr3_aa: CASRRVGLAYPSTDTQYF
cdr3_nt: TGTGCCAGCAGGCGGGTGGGACTAGCCTACCCGAGCACAGATACGCAGTATTTT

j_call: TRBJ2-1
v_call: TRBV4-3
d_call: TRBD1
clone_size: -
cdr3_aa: CASSLGTDNNEQFF
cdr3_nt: TGCGCCAGCAGCCTGGGGACAGATAACAATGAGCAGTTCTTC

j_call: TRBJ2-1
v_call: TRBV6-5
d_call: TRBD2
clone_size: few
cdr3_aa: CASSWRELNNEQFF
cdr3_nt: TGTGCCAGCAGTTGGCGGGAGCTCAACAATGAGCAGTTCTTC

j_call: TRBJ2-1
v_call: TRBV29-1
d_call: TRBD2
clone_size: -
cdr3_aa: CSVEGEPSGRNEQFF
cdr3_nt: TGCAGCGTTGAAGGGGAACCTAGCGGGAGAAATGAGCAGTTCTTC

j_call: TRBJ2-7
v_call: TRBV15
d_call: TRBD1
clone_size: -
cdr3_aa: CAIARDRVYEQYF
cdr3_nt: TGTGCCATAGCAAGGGACAGGGTCTACGAGCAGTACTTC

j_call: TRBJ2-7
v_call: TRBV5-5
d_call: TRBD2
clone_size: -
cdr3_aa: CASSLYPGGPREQYF
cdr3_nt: TGTGCCAGCAGCTTGTATCCGGGAGGGCCCCGGGAGCAGTACTTC

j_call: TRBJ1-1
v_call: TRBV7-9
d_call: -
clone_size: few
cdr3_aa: CASRLVQGSEAFF
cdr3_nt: TGTGCCAGCAGGCTCGTACAGGGCTCTGAAGCTTTCTTT

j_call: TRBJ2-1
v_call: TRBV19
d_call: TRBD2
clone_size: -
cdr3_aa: CASSTFPVGGRDNEQFF
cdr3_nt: TGTGCCAGTAGTACGTTCCCGGTGGGCGGGAGAGATAATGAGCAGTTCTTC

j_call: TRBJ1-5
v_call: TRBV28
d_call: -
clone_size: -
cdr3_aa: CASSLPGNPNQPQHF
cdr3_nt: TGTGCCAGCAGTTTACCAGGGAATCCCAATCAGCCCCAGCATTTT

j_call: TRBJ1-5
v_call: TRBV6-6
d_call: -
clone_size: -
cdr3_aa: CASSYTGGQPQHF
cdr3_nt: TGTGCCAGCAGTTACACCGGTGGTCAGCCCCAGCATTTT

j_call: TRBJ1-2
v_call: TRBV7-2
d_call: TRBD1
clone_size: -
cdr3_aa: CASSSLGTGGF
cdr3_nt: TGTGCCAGCAGCTCCCTAGGGACAGGCGGCTTC

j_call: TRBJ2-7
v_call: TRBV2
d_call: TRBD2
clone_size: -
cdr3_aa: CASMFYSGREYEQYF
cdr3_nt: TGTGCCAGCATGTTTTACAGCGGGAGGGAGTACGAGCAGTACTTC

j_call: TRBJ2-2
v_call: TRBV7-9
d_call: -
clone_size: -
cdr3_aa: CSSIRAGAGELFF
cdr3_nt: TGTTCCAGCATCCGAGCCGGGGCCGGGGAGCTGTTTTTT

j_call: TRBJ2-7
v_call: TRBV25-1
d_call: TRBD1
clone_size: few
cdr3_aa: CASSASGTGGFEQYF
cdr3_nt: TGTGCCAGCAGTGCAAGTGGGACAGGGGGTTTCGAGCAGTACTTC

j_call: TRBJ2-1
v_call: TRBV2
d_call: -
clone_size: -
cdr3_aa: CASTRSGYNEQFF
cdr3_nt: TGTGCCAGCACGAGGAGCGGGTACAATGAGCAGTTCTTC

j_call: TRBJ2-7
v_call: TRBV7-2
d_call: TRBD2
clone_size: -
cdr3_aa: CASSLGAGARYEQYF
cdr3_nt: TGTGCCAGCAGCTTAGGAGCGGGGGCAAGGTACGAGCAGTACTTC

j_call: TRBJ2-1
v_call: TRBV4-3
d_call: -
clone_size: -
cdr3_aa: CASSQDGDSGKYNEQFF
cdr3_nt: TGCGCCAGCAGCCAGGACGGGGATAGCGGAAAGTACAATGAGCAGTTCTTC

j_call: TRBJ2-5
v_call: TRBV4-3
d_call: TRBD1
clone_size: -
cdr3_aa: CASSPRTGGSATQYF
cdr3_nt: TGCGCCAGCAGCCCTAGGACAGGGGGCTCGGCGACCCAGTACTTC

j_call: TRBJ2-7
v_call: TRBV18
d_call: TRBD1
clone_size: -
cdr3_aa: CASSPLALRTGGTYEQYF
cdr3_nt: TGTGCCAGCTCACCACTCGCCTTAAGGACAGGGGGGACCTACGAGCAGTACTTC

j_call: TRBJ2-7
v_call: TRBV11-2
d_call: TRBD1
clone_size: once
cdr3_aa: CASSRGQAYEQYF
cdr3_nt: TGTGCCAGCAGCCGGGGACAGGCCTACGAGCAGTACTTC

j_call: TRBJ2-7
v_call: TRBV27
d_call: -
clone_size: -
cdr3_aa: CASSLLAALHEQYF
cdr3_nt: TGTGCCAGCAGTTTATTAGCGGCGCTCCACGAGCAGTACTTC

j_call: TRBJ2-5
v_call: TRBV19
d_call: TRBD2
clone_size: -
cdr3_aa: CASSPRDSGRAREQYF
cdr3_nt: TGTGCCAGTAGTCCCCGGGATAGCGGGAGGGCCCGGGAGCAGTACTTC

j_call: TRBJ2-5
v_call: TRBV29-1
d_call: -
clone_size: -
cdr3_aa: CSVAATQRETQYF
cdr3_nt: TGCAGCGTCGCGGCGACTCAGAGGGAGACCCAGTACTTC

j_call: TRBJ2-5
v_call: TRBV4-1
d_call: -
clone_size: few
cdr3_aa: CASSPFGRVQETQYF
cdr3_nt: TGCGCCAGCAGCCCCTTCGGTCGGGTCCAAGAGACCCAGTACTTC

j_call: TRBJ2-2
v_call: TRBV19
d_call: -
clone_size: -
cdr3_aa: CASSLFGAGELFF
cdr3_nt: -

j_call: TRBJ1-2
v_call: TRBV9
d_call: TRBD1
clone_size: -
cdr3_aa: CASSVDFRGQGNGYTF
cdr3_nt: TGTGCCAGCAGCGTAGACTTCCGGGGACAGGGGAATGGCTACACCTTC

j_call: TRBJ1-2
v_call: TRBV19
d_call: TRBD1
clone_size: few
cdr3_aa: CASSQDRGEDYGYTF
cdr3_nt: TGTGCCAGTAGTCAGGACAGGGGAGAGGACTATGGCTACACCTTC

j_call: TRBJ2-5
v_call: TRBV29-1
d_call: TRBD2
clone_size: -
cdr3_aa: CSVVTSGTRETQYF
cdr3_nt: TGCAGCGTTGTGACTAGCGGGACTAGGGAGACCCAGTACTTC

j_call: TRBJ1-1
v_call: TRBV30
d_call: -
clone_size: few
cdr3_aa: CASQTVQGRANTEAFF
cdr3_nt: TGTGCCAGCCAAACCGTACAGGGTAGGGCGAACACTGAAGCTTTCTTT

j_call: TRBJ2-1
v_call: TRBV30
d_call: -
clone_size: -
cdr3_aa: CAWNLEWDEQFF
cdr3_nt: TGTGCCTGGAATCTGGAGTGGGATGAGCAGTTCTTC

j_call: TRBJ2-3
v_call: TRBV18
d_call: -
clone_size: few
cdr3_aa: CASFPKRGITDTQYF
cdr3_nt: TGTGCCAGCTTCCCAAAGAGGGGGATAACAGATACGCAGTATTTT

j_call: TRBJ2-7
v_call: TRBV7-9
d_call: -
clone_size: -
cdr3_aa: CASSLSISANFYEQYF
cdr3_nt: TGTGCCAGCAGCTTAAGTATAAGCGCCAACTTCTACGAGCAGTACTTC

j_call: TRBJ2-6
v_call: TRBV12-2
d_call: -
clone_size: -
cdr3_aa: CASRQRAAGMGANVLTF
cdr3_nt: TGTGCAAGTCGCCAGCGGGCCGCGGGGATGGGGGCCAACGTCCTGACTTTC

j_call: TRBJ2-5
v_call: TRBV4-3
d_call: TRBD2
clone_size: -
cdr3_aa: CASSQDWTSRGQETQYF
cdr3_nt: TGCGCCAGCAGCCAAGATTGGACTAGCCGGGGCCAAGAGACCCAGTACTTC

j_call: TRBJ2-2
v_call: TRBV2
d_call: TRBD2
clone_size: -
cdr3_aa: CASSELGLAVRGELFF
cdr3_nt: TGTGCCAGCAGTGAACTTGGACTAGCGGTCCGAGGGGAGCTGTTTTTT

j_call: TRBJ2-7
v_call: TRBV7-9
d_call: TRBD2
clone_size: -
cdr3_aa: CASSLVLAGAHEQYF
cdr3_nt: TGTGCCAGCAGCTTAGTCCTAGCGGGAGCCCACGAGCAGTACTTC

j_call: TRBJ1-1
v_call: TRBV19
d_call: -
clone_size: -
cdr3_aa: CASSTPSGTATEAFF
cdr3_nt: TGTGCCAGTAGTACTCCATCTGGAACAGCAACTGAAGCTTTCTTT

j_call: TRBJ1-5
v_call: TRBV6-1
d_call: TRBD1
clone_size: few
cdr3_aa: CASSETRGQVRKDQPQHF
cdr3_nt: TGTGCCAGCAGTGAAACGAGGGGACAGGTACGAAAAGATCAGCCCCAGCATTTT

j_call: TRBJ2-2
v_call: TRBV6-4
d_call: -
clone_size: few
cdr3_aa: CASSDSTTRSTGELFF
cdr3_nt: TGTGCCAGCAGTGACTCGACGACTAGGAGCACCGGGGAGCTGTTTTTT

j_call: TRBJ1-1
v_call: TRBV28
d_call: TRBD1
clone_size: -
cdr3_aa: CASSGTGWVANTEAFF
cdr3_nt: TGTGCCAGCAGTGGGACAGGGTGGGTGGCGAACACTGAAGCTTTCTTT

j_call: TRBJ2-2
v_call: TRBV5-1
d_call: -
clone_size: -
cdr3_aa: CASSWGTGTGELFF
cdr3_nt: TGCGCCAGCAGCTGGGGAACAGGGACCGGGGAGCTGTTTTTT